These T cell receptor beta chains were read from a single sample in a study of cytomegalovirus exposure and HLA in healthy donors. Here immunoSEQ multiplex PCR was the method, and the copy in TCRdb shows in-frame clones only, minus some. Of roughly 180,000 clones in the sample, around 80% were seen once. What was sequenced was PBMCs. Receptor source: a male donor in good health and CMV-seronegative. CDR3s include the opening cysteine and the closing phenylalanine or tryptophan. The D gene is left open where the match is weak. Clone size appears in some rows only: once, few, many, or a class for an expanded clone.

d_call,j_call,v_call,clone_size,cdr3_aa,cdr3_nt
.,TRBJ1-4,TRBV5-1,.,CASSLGRTNEKLFF,TGCGCCAGCAGCTTGGGGCGGACTAATGAAAAACTGTTTTTT
.,TRBJ2-5,TRBV7-2,few,CASSLGAGLQETQYF,TGTGCCAGCAGCCTTGGGGCGGGATTGCAAGAGACCCAGTACTTC
.,TRBJ1-1,TRBV27,once,CASSLPSGSTNTEAFF,TGTGCCAGCAGTTTGCCGTCAGGGTCAACGAACACTGAAGCTTTCTTT
.,TRBJ2-3,TRBV19,.,CASSIIAASTDTQYF,TGTGCCAGTAGTATAATAGCTGCTAGCACAGATACGCAGTATTTT
.,TRBJ2-7,TRBV19,.,CASSVVGYF,TGTGCCAGTAGTGTAGTCGGGTACTTC
TRBD2,TRBJ2-3,TRBV2,.,CASSEATGGARGDTQYF,TGTGCCAGCAGTGAAGCCACGGGGGGGGCGAGGGGAGATACGCAGTATTTT
TRBD1,TRBJ1-4,TRBV5-1,.,CASSLGGGGEKLFF,TGCGCCAGCAGCTTGGGAGGGGGCGGTGAAAAACTGTTTTTT
.,TRBJ1-6,TRBV4-1,.,CASSQGDVGGIGSPLHF,TGCGCCAGCAGCCAAGGAGACGTGGGAGGGATTGGTTCACCCCTCCACTTT
TRBD2,TRBJ2-5,TRBV9,.,CASSTTLAGGPEETQYF,TGTGCCAGCAGCACCACGCTAGCGGGGGGTCCGGAGGAGACCCAGTACTTC
TRBD1,TRBJ2-7,TRBV5-1,.,CASSPPDRGAPYEQYF,TGCGCCAGCAGTCCCCCGGACAGGGGGGCCCCCTACGAGCAGTACTTC
.,TRBJ1-1,TRBV29-1,.,CSARQQGPNTEAFF,TGCAGCGCCAGACAACAGGGCCCGAACACTGAAGCTTTCTTT
.,TRBJ2-5,TRBV15,once,CATSRGLVGQTQYF,TGTGCCACCAGCAGAGGACTAGTGGGTCAGACCCAGTACTTC
TRBD1,TRBJ2-4,TRBV27,.,CASSFQGQAPAKNIQYF,TGTGCCAGCAGTTTTCAGGGACAGGCCCCAGCCAAAAACATTCAGTACTTC
TRBD1,TRBJ1-5,TRBV6-5,few,CASSSRTGGYQPQHF,TGTGCCAGCAGTTCCCGGACAGGGGGCTATCAGCCCCAGCATTTT
.,TRBJ2-3,TRBV28,.,CASSFVAGTDTQYF,TGTGCCAGCAGTTTCGTGGCGGGCACAGATACGCAGTATTTT
.,TRBJ2-5,TRBV28,.,CASSPYVETQYF,TGTGCCAGCAGTCCTTATGTGGAGACCCAGTACTTC
TRBD2,TRBJ2-5,TRBV20-1,.,CSHRDYETQYF,TGCAGCCACCGGGACTACGAGACCCAGTACTTC
.,TRBJ2-1,TRBV7-3,.,CASSYSGDSYNEQFF,TGTGCCAGCAGCTATAGCGGAGACTCCTACAATGAGCAGTTCTTC
TRBD1,TRBJ2-7,TRBV20-1,once,CSAQDRDEQYF,TGCAGTGCCCAGGACAGGGACGAGCAGTACTTC
TRBD2,TRBJ2-1,TRBV27,.,CASSSPSGKVPRLFF,TGTGCCAGCAGTTCGCCTAGCGGGAAAGTACCCCGCCTGTTCTTC
.,TRBJ2-7,TRBV7-9,.,CASSASQTYEQYF,TGTGCCAGCAGCGCCTCCCAGACCTACGAGCAGTACTTC
TRBD1,TRBJ2-5,TRBV6-5,.,CASSYSPDRVLETQYF,TGTGCCAGCAGTTACTCCCCGGACAGGGTTCTAGAGACCCAGTACTTC
.,TRBJ1-5,TRBV6-6,.,CASSYADLGKNQPQHF,TGTGCCAGCAGTTACGCTGACCTCGGGAAAAATCAGCCCCAGCATTTT
.,TRBJ2-7,TRBV6-1,.,CASSPNLDNSYEQYF,TGTGCCAGCAGTCCCAACTTGGACAACTCCTACGAGCAGTACTTC
.,TRBJ2-7,TRBV2,.,CAIVYLIGEQYF,TGTGCCATCGTATACTTAATCGGGGAGCAGTACTTC
TRBD1,TRBJ2-6,TRBV9,.,CASSAPQGTGANVLTF,TGTGCCAGCAGCGCTCCACAGGGGACTGGGGCCAACGTCCTGACTTTC
TRBD2,TRBJ2-2,TRBV5-4,.,CASSQIAGASGELFF,TGTGCCAGCAGCCAAATAGCGGGAGCGTCCGGGGAGCTGTTTTTT
TRBD1,TRBJ2-7,TRBV7-2,.,CASRLPGQGTYEQYF,TGTGCCAGCAGACTCCCTGGACAGGGAACCTACGAGCAGTACTTC
.,TRBJ2-3,TRBV7-3,.,CASSFSHSTDTQYF,TGTGCCAGCAGCTTTAGTCACAGCACAGATACGCAGTATTTT
TRBD2,TRBJ2-7,TRBV7-6,.,CASSLSVSGLANYYEQYF,TGTGCCAGCAGCTTATCTGTGTCGGGACTAGCGAACTACTACGAGCAGTACTTC
.,TRBJ1-1,TRBV2,.,CASSELLGATEAFF,TGTGCCAGCAGTGAGTTGCTGGGGGCGACTGAAGCTTTCTTT
TRBD2,TRBJ2-7,TRBV4-1,.,CASSQDGRGGIYEQYF,TGCGCCAGCAGCCAAGATGGACGGGGGGGCATCTACGAGCAGTACTTC
.,TRBJ2-7,TRBV6-5,.,CASSRTATSYEQYF,TGTGCCAGCTCCCGGACAGCTACCTCCTACGAGCAGTACTTC
TRBD2,TRBJ2-2,TRBV14,.,CASSQVGLAGTGELFF,TGTGCCAGCAGCCAAGTAGGACTAGCGGGCACCGGGGAGCTGTTTTTT
TRBD2,TRBJ2-3,TRBV4-3,.,CASSQGGTSGRDTQYF,TGCGCCAGCAGCCAAGGGGGGACTAGCGGCAGAGATACGCAGTATTTT
.,TRBJ2-3,TRBV6-1,once,CASMGGSSTDTQYF,TGTGCCAGCATGGGGGGATCTAGCACAGATACGCAGTATTTT
.,TRBJ2-5,TRBV7-9,.,CASSLVIGSGKETQYF,TGTGCCAGCAGCTTAGTCATCGGGTCCGGCAAAGAGACCCAGTACTTC
.,TRBJ1-2,TRBV2,.,CASSESQLRGYTF,TGTGCCAGCAGTGAATCACAGCTTCGTGGCTACACCTTC
TRBD1,TRBJ1-4,TRBV18,.,CASSRTMDRGGEKLFF,TGTGCCAGCTCACGGACGATGGACAGGGGAGGGGAAAAACTGTTTTTT